This record concerns one T cell receptor (beta chain) sequence. This clone's antigen is unknown. No clone much larger than this one lies a single base away; base qualities are absent. V loses 5 bases of germline sequence and J loses 0 bases, and the interval between the two ends is 7 bases. Taken from the germline V gene (reference sequence), the CDR1 and CDR2 loops are SEHNR and FQNEAQ. The cysteine opens and the phenylalanine closes a CDR3 of 13 amino acids. The only DNA kept is the CDR3, 39 bases in frame from the first base. Genomic DNA served as template for TCR beta VDJ combination and CDR3 sequence profiling. An Illumina HiSeq 2000 was used for TCR repertoire sequencing. On the authors' methods: Repertoire assessment relied on Simpson's diversity index, CDR3 size and DJ length profiles, and TRBV/TRBJ rearrangement plots. The immunodominant clone was defined as the most abundant DNA sequence in deep sequencing data. CDR3 amino acid sequences were screened for sharing across subjects and were compared with published repertoires and the VDJdb database. Clones were called with MiXCR by TCRdb after fastp trimmed the public reads at Q25, and only in-frame beta chains were retained. Identical CDR3 protein sequences are pooled into one entry, listed with their most common genes and DNA. TCRdb's processing, not the authors', yielded these V and J calls. The sample profile shows 95,000 to 120,000 distinct CDR3 sequences; less than 65% of them were found once. The top ten clonotypes cover 30% to 35% of the sample.

The study deep-sequenced TCR repertoires of sorted CD4+ and CD8+ blood T cells from severe aplastic anemia patients and healthy subjects. Ficoll-Paque density gradient centrifugation was used to isolate peripheral blood mononuclear cells. Before DNA was extracted, CD4+ and CD8+ T cells were sorted using either FACS or magnetic beads. These data are taken from a study of CD8+CD57+ T cells in acquired aplastic anemia (dated by TCRdb to the late 2010s). Concerning the study at large: DNA extracted from sorted CD4+ and CD8+ cells had a mean of about 3.2 ug, with a range of about 0.2 to 30 ug. Mean read counts for healthy donor samples were 8.5 million to 10.8 million for CD4+ cells and under 14 million for CD8+ cells.

Overall study outcomes, separate from this receptor: CD8+ Simpson's diversity did not differ significantly between patients and healthy controls (P=0.060). Around 31 CD8+ CDR3 sequences were shared between patients and controls but appeared highly expressed in patients and within their immunodominant clones.

The chain links TRBV7-9 with TRBJ1-2; the D gene remains uncertain. Material for sequencing was sorted CD4+, CD8+, or CD8+CD57+ T cells (not recorded which) from PBMCs. This TCR derives from a human donor in good health, serving as a control. For the CDR3, the sequence is CASSPSANYGYTF. The nucleotide sequence reads as follows: TGTGCCAGCAGCCCGAGCGCTAACTATGGCTACACCTTC. The entire variable domain, with the stretches around the CDR3 drawn from the reference TRBV7-9 and TRBJ1-2 proteins, is DTGVSQNPRHKITKRGQNVTFRCDPISEHNRLYWYRQTLGQGPEFLTYFQNEAQLEKSRLLSDRFSAERPKGSFSTLEIQRTEQGDSAMYLCASSPSANYGYTFGSGTRLTVV.